This TCR beta chain originates from a study of control samples from healthy donors and cancer patients. Clones were read by immunoSEQ multiplex PCR, and TCRdb kept only the in-frame ones, dropping some. This table holds some 41,000 clones, more than 70% found once. V lost 4 bases to trimming and J lost 4 bases, with 7 bases between them. CDR3 size: 12 residues. Germline V lookup: CDR1 SGDLS, CDR2 YYNGEE. Sequenced: PBMCs. This chain connects TRBV9 to TRBJ2-3, with D hard to call. The origin of this receptor is a woman aged 55-70 years with lung cancer. CDR3 sequence reads: CASSPYPDTQYF. CDR3 nucleotides: TGTGCCAGCAGCCCTTATCCAGATACGCAGTATTTT.